The 8 T cell receptor beta chains below all came from one sample that was sequenced in a study of T cell responses to AZD1222 COVID-19 vaccine. Profiled with immunoSEQ multiplex PCR; TCRdb holds only in-frame clones, not every one. The sample holds roughly 97,000 clones, roughly 90% seen once. The specimen comprised peripheral blood, sampled on day 0 of AZD1222 vaccination. All receptors derive from an adult in good health.

The chain is built from TRBV25-1 and TRBJ2-7, with TRBD2 identical over 14 bases. This CDR3 has 15 residues. CDR1 is MGHDK, CDR2 SYGVNS, per germline. Germline trimming cut 7 bases from V and 7 bases from J; bases unmatched to any gene: 9. The CDR3 nucleotides read TGTGCCAGCATGGGACTAGCGGGGGTCAGCAGGGAGCAGTACTTC. Amino acid sequence: CASMGLAGVSREQYF.

This sequence joins TRBV27 and TRBJ1-4, with D possibly matching TRBD1 (5 bases). The germline V and J ends were trimmed by 7 bases and 10 bases, with 22 bases remaining between them. Germline values: CDR1 MNHEY, CDR2 SMNVEV (reference sequence). CDR3 length equals 15 residues. In nucleotides, the CDR3 is TGTGCCAGCACCCCCCTTAAGCAGGGCGCCGGAAAACTGTTTTTT. Translation: CASTPLKQGAGKLFF.

The chain carries TRBV5-4 and TRBJ1-1; possible D gene TRBD1, 6 bases. Germline V gives CDR1 SGHNT, CDR2 YYREEE (reference sequence). This CDR3 contains 14 residues. The V end lost 5 bases, the J end lost 1 base, and 12 bases lay between the germline ends. CDR3 region: CASRSGVENTEAFF. In DNA form, the CDR3 reads TGTGCCAGCAGGTCAGGGGTAGAGAACACTGAAGCTTTCTTT.

This sequence joins TRBV19 and TRBJ1-2; the match to TRBD1 covers 8 bases. V was clipped by 3 bases and J by 5 bases; unmatched bases: 11. The V gene's germline CDR1 is LNHDA and CDR2 SQIVND (reference sequence). CDR3 length: 16 amino acids. CDR3 loop: CASSMAGGFGTYGYTF. Written as DNA, the CDR3 is TGTGCCAGTAGTATGGCAGGGGGCTTTGGAACGTATGGCTACACCTTC. The whole variable domain, remainder taken from reference TRBV19 and TRBJ1-2, is DGGITQSPKYLFRKEGQNVTLSCEQNLNHDAMYWYRQDPGQGLRLIYYSQIVNDFQKGDIAEGYSVSREKKESFPLTVTSAQKNPTAFYLCASSMAGGFGTYGYTFGSGTRLTVV.

This rearrangement joins TRBV6-5 to TRBJ1-2; no definite D call. Germline V CDR1 and CDR2: MNHEY, SVGAGI. Trimming left V 5 bases short and J 0 bases short, with 10 bases between. The CDR3 is 14 residues long. CDR3 region: CASSQAFSNYGYTF. For the CDR3, the DNA is TGTGCCAGCAGTCAGGCCTTCTCTAACTATGGCTACACCTTC.

There are a few counts of this clone. The chain employs TRBV3-1 (or the pseudogene TRBV3-2) and TRBJ2-3; 7 bases are a match to TRBD2. The germline CDR1 and CDR2 sequences are LGHDT and YNNKEL (reference sequence). The CDR3 sequence is 17 residues long. The junction had 13 bases not matched to a gene; V was cut back by 1 base and J by 6 bases. The CDR3 loop is CASSQGSASGGVDTQYF. In nucleotides, the CDR3 is TGTGCCAGCAGCCAAGGGTCGGCTAGTGGGGGGGTGGATACGCAGTATTTT.

The rearrangement joins TRBV7-9 to TRBJ2-7; possible D gene TRBD2, 6 bases. Germline V CDR1 and CDR2: SEHNR, FQNEAQ (reference sequence). Trimming took off 1 base at V and 2 bases at J, with 12 bases between the two ends. The CDR3 is 15 amino acids. CDR3 region: CASSLGPGETYEQYF. CDR3 bases: TGTGCCAGCAGCTTAGGTCCGGGGGAGACCTACGAGCAGTACTTC.

J is TRBJ2-2 and V is TRBV7-2; D gene unclear. Trimming stripped 5 bases from V and 1 base from J, with 14 bases between. The CDR3 has 16 residues. The germline V gene encodes CDR1 SGHTA and CDR2 FQGNSA. The CDR3 DNA reads TGTGCCAGCAGCCAAGGTCATGGGGTGAACACCGGGGAGCTGTTTTTT. It encodes CASSQGHGVNTGELFF.